This T cell receptor (beta chain) was identified during a study of blood T cell repertoires in COVID-19. Across the whole study: Spain, Italy and the United States supplied samples that represented acute and convalescent COVID-19. Sample material is recorded as cDNA or gDNA derived from T cells, B-cell-depleted T cells, or PBMCs.

Per the authors' pipeline: Counts of nucleated cells, estimated from reference gene primer amplification, were obtained. Profiled with immunoSEQ multiplex PCR; TCRdb holds only in-frame clones, not every one. That table supplies the V and J calls and clone size; D and trimming were determined from the DNA. The repertoire consists of 9,500 to 11,000 clones, with 70% to 90% occurring once and the leading ten covering approximately 24%. Per the germline V gene, CDR1 is MNHEY and CDR2 is SMNVEV (reference sequence). The CDR3 extends over 16 amino acids. Trimming cost V 7 bases and J 1 base; bases outside gene matches: 7.

Sequencing used peripheral blood. This receptor was identified in a man aged 25 to 45 with active or convalescent COVID-19. This chain links TRBV27 with TRBJ2-2, with 9 bases matching TRBD1. CDR3 in amino acids: CASNQGTGLNTGELFF. In DNA form, the CDR3 reads TGTGCCAGCAATCAGGGGACAGGGTTGAACACCGGGGAGCTGTTTTTT.